This T cell receptor beta chain came from a study of early stage breast cancer tumors. Study as a whole: About 80% of the 16 invasive tumors were ER+, PR+ and HER2-. Overall study findings and caveats: Bulk DNA sequencing of unsorted cells missed chain pairing and markers.

In its sample, this clone ranks as medium-sized. Its specificity is unknown. Trimming pared 0 bases from V and 2 bases from J, leaving 13 bases between. In germline, CDR1 is LGHNA, CDR2 YSLEER. CDR3 length: 17 amino acids. Sequencing was performed with immunoSEQ multiplex PCR; in TCRdb, only in-frame clones are kept and a portion is missing. The sample lists 25,000 to 30,000 clones, 72% seen once, with roughly 33% in the top ten. Input material: blood. The clonotype was recovered from a person aged 45-60 years with breast cancer. The genes are TRBV4-3 and TRBJ1-4, with D tentatively TRBD1 (5 bases). The CDR3 DNA reads as TGCGCCAGCAGCCAAGATGGGATTTGGGGCACTAATGAAAAACTGTTTTTT. It translates to CASSQDGIWGTNEKLFF.